This entry lists 8 T cell receptor beta chains sequenced from one sample in a study of siplizumab effects on memory and regulatory T cells. Profiled with immunoSEQ multiplex PCR; TCRdb holds only in-frame clones, not every one. The table shows some 100,000 clones, with 75% to 95% occurring only once. Sequenced input: CD4+ T cells sorted from blood. The receptor set was obtained from a human donor in good health. Some clones in this sample may be carry-over from other donors' samples.

The V call is TRBV5-4, the J call TRBJ1-1, with no clear D. The CDR3 loop spans 13 amino acids. Germline V gives CDR1 SGHNT, CDR2 YYREEE (reference sequence). V was clipped by 6 bases and J by 0 bases, with 9 bases between them. The CDR3 reads CASTGSMNTEAFF. The CDR3, as DNA: TGTGCCAGCACCGGAAGTATGAACACTGAAGCTTTCTTT.

The chain uses TRBV15 and TRBJ2-1, with a tentative D call TRBD2 (7 bases). The germline gives CDR1 LNHNV, CDR2 YYDKDF (reference sequence). This CDR3 is 15 amino acids long. CDR3 nucleotides: TGTGCGACAGGAGTGGGGGGAGGGCCACACAATGAGCAGTTCTTC. This translates into CATGVGGGPHNEQFF.

This chain uses TRBV5-1 with TRBJ2-7, with D maybe TRBD1 (6 bases). Between the trimmed V and J ends, which lost 0 bases and 3 bases, there was a span of 10 bases. Germline V gene data show CDR1 as SGHRS and CDR2 as YFSETQ. The CDR3 loop spans 14 amino acids. The CDR3, as DNA: TGCGCCAGCAGCTTGGGCTCAGGGGACTACGAGCAGTACTTC. Translation gives CASSLGSGDYEQYF.

The chain is built from TRBV5-4 and TRBJ1-3; D not resolved. V lost 3 bases and J lost 2, with 12 bases in between. Germline V gene sequence: CDR1 SGHNT, CDR2 YYREEE (reference sequence). There are 15 residues in the CDR3. The CDR3 reads CASSSSPDPGNTIYF. DNA of the CDR3: TGTGCCAGCAGCTCTTCCCCGGATCCTGGAAACACCATATATTTT.

The V and J genes are TRBV21-1 and TRBJ2-7; the table's D call TRBD2 went unverified against the DNA. TRBV21-1 is a listed pseudogene. This CDR3 spans 16 amino acids. The CDR3 DNA reads as TGTGCCCAATACCTGGATACGGCGGGAGGGCTTCACGAGCAGTACTTC. Translating it yields CAQYLDTAGGLHEQYF.

J is TRBJ1-5 and V is TRBV4-1, with 7 bases that match TRBD1. J gave up 7 bases and V 0 bases, and 18 bases lay outside the gene matches. The CDR3 spans 19 residues. Germline CDR1 is MGHRA and CDR2 is YSYEKL. CDR3 region: CASSQDPGDATRGPQPQHF. DNA for the CDR3: TGCGCCAGCAGCCAAGATCCGGGCGACGCGACAAGGGGGCCCCAGCCCCAGCATTTT.

V usage is TRBV2 and J usage is TRBJ2-3; a possible D gene is TRBD2 (6 bases). Deletions cut 5 bases from V and 6 bases from J, with 12 bases between. CDR3 size: 13 residues. Germline-derived CDR1 and CDR2 are SNHLY and FYNNEI. CDR3 sequence (DNA): TGTGCCAGCAGTCTCCGGACTACGGATACGCAGTATTTT. Translated: CASSLRTTDTQYF.

The V call is TRBV20-1, the J call TRBJ2-1; unclear D gene. Trimming took off 5 bases at V and 10 bases at J, with 9 bases between the two ends. The CDR3 sequence is 10 residues long. CDR1 and CDR2 from the germline V gene are DFQATT and SNEGSKA (reference sequence). The CDR3 region is CSALKEEQFF. In DNA form, the CDR3 reads TGCAGTGCTTTGAAGGAAGAGCAGTTCTTC.